One T cell receptor (beta chain) is described in this entry. Its antigen remains unidentified. This CDR3 is built from 15 residues. V gave up 7 bases and J gave up 2 bases, with 16 bases separating them. Germline values: CDR1 LNHDA, CDR2 SQIVND (reference sequence). This sample is part of a study of glioma-infiltrating T cells after dendritic cell vaccination. Study-level information: The vaccine used monocyte-derived dendritic cells pulsed overnight with autologous tumor lysate. Whole-study results and caveats: No direct clonality-survival link was found; a diverse polyclonal response may matter.

Regarding time point: after dendritic cell vaccination, including at tumor progression/relapse. The immunoSEQ assay amplified TCRB CDR3 from up to roughly 2 ug DNA. The primer mix had 60 V beta and 13 J beta primers. Assay: immunoSEQ multiplex PCR; the TCRdb copy retains only in-frame clones and omits some. The data hold 75,000 to 85,000 clones, with about nine tenths observed a single time. The receptor was derived from a human donor with glioblastoma. The chain uses TRBV19 and TRBJ2-3, with TRBD2 as a possible D gene (6 bases). The sequences come from blood, collected after dendritic cell vaccination. CDR3 sequence: CASNPKGGNTDTQYF. The DNA for the CDR3 is TGTGCCAGTAATCCTAAGGGAGGAAACACAGATACGCAGTATTTT.